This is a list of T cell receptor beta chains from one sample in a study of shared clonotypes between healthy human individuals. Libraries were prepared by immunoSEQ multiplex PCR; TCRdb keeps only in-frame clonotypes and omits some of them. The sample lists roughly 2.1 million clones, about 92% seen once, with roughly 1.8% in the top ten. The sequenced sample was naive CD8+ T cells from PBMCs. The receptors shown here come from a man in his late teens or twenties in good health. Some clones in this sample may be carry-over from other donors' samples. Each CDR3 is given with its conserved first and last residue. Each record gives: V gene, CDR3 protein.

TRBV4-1 CASSPATALSLETQYF
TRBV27 CASSFSGSYEQYF
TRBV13 CASSSSVDREETQYF
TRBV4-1 CASSPGVGNEKLFF
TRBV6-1 CASSRDRGLDEQYF
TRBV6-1 CASSELGGVNYGYTF
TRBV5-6 CASSLGGPGEQYF
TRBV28 CASSLHRSTEAFF
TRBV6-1 CASSDPSFLPEFF
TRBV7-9 CATRTGNTEAFF
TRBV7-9 CASSLGTEAFF
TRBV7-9 CASSLDGTGGVFIYGYTF
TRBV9 CASSVEYSLAWETQYF
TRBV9 CASSVEAGENTEAFF
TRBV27 CASRGTRLNTGELFF
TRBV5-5 CASSLGGLSGNTIYF
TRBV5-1 CASSLESRTSSYNEQFF
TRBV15 CATSDPGQGPDTQYF
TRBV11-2 CASSNINKGEETQYF
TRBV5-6 CASSLGTGTSRGGYTF
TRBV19 CASSIGLADNEQFF
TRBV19 CASSLGQGYEQYF
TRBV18 CASSLPGLAAYEQYF
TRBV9 CASSGDREPGNTIYF
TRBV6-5 CASTTSGSYNEQFF
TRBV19 CASISGYRSTEAFF
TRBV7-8 CASSLTGAGTGELFF
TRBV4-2 CASSQATGGEDNEQFF
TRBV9 CASSVGSRNEQFF
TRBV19 CASSIAHHGSYEQYF
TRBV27 CASGGGPRGETQYF
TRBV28 CASSAKPRGTGHF
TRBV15 CATSTTSGSLDEQFF
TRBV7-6 CASRGGATDTQYF
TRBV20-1 CSVGVNTEAFF
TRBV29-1 CSVAWSNEQFF
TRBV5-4 CASSHPLGQPNYGYTF
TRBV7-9 CASSLPRLPDTDDNEQFF
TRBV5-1 CASSGDGVIGETQYF
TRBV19 CASSIEAGVLAGELFF
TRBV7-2 CASSLAVGLSYEQYF
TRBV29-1 CSVEWERPQEWTQYF
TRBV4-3 CASSQDSGNYGYTF
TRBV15 CATSKTGPVSEAFF
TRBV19 CASSRLGQREFF
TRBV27 CASSPGGMTYEQYF
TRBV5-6 CASRMGRIYGYTF
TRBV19 CASSIDFSAYGYTF
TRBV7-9 CASSLAAYNEQFF
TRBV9 CASSVVDHEQYF
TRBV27 CASSLAPGTSGDNEQFF
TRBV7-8 CASSDVGGPGNIQYF
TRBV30 CAWVDRATYEQYF
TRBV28 CASSLGLAGGGIGELFF
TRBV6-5 CASSYSSNNEQFF
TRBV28 CASSSVRRSYNEQFF
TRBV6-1 CASPKYEQYF
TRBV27 CASSSRLISEAFF
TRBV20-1 CSARDYEQYF